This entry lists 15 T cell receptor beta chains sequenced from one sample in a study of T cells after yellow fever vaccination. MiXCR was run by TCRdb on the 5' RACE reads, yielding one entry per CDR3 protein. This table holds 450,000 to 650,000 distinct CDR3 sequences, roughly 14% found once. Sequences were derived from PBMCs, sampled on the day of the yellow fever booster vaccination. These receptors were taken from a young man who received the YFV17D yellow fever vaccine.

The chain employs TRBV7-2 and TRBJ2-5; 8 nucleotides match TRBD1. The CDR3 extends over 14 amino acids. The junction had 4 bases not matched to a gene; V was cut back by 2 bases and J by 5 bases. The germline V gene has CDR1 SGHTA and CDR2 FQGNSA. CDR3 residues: CASSLYRGFETQYF. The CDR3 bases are TGTGCCAGCAGCTTATACAGGGGGTTCGAGACCCAGTACTTC.

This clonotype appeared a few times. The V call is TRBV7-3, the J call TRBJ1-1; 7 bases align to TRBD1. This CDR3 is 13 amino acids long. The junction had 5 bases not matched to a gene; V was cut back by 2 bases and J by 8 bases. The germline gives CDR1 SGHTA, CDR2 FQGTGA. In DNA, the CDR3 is TGTGCCAGCAGCTTACAAAAGGGGGCGGAAGCTTTCTTT. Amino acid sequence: CASSLQKGAEAFF. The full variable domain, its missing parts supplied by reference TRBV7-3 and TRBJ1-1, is GAGVSQTPSNKVTEKGKYVELRCDPISGHTALYWYRQSLGQGPEFLIYFQGTGAADDSGLPNDRFFAVRPEGSVSTLKIQRTERGDSAVYLCASSLQKGAEAFFGQGTRLTVV.

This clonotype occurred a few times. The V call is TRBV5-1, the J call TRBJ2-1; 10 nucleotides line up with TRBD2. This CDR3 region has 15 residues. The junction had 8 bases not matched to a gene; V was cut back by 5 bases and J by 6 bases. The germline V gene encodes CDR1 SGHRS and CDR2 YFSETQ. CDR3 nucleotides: TGCGCCAGCAGGCTAGCGGGAGCCTCCCTCAATGAGCAGTTCTTC. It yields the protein CASRLAGASLNEQFF.

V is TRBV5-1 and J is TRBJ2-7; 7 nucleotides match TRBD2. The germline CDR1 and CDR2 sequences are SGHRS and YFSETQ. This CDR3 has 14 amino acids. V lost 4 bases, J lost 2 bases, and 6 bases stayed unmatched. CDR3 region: CASSPSGTPYEQYF. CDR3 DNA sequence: TGCGCCAGCAGCCCGAGCGGGACCCCCTACGAGCAGTACTTC.

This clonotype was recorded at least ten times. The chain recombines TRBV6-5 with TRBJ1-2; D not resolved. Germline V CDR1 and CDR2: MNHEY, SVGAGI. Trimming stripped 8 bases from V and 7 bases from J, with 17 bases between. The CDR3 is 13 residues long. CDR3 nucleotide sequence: TGTGCCAGCCGCTACAGTGGCGTTGGTGGCTACACCTTC. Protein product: CASRYSGVGGYTF.

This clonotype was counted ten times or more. Here the CDR3 reads CASSLEQTLSYEQYF. The CDR3 region has the DNA TGCGCCAGCAGCTTGGAACAGACCCTTTCCTACGAGCAGTACTTC. The chain links TRBV5-1 to TRBJ2-7; D unresolved. Germline CDR1 SGHRS, CDR2 YFSETQ. The CDR3 is 15 amino acids. Trimming left V 0 bases short and J 1 base short, with 11 bases between.

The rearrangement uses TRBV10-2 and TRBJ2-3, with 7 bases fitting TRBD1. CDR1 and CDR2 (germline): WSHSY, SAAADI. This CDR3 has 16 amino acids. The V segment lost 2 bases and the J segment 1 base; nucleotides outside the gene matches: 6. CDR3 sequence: CASSEKGAGRTDTQYF. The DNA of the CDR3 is TGCGCCAGCAGTGAGAAGGGGGCGGGCCGCACAGATACGCAGTATTTT.

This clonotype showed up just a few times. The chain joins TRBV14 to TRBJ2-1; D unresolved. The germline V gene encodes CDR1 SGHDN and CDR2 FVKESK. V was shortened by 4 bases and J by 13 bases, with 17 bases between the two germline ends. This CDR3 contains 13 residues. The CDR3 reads CASSPTGLPPQFF. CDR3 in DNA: TGTGCCAGCAGCCCCACCGGGCTCCCCCCACAGTTCTTC.

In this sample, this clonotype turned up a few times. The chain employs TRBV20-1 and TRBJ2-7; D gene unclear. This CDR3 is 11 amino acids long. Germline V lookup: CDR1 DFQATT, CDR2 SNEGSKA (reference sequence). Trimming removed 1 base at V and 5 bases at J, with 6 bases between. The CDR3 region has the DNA TGCAGTGCTAGAGGCAAGGACGAGCAGTACTTC. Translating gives CSARGKDEQYF.

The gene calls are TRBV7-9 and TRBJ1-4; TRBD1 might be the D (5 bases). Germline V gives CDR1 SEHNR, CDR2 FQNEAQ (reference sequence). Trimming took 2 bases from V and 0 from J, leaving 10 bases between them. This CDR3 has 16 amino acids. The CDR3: CASSLRRVATNEKLFF. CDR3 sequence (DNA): TGTGCCAGCAGCTTACGCAGGGTAGCAACTAATGAAAAACTGTTTTTT.

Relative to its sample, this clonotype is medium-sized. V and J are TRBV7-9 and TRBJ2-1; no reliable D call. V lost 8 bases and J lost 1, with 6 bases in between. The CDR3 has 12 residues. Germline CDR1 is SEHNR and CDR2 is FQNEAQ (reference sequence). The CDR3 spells CASARSYNEQFF. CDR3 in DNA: TGTGCCAGCGCACGATCCTACAATGAGCAGTTCTTC.

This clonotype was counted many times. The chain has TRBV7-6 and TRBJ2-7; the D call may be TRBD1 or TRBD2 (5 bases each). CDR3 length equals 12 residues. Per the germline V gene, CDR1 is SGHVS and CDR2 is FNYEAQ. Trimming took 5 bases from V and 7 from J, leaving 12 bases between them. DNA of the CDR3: TGTGCCAGCAGCCAACCGGGGCGAGAGCAGTACTTC. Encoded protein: CASSQPGREQYF.

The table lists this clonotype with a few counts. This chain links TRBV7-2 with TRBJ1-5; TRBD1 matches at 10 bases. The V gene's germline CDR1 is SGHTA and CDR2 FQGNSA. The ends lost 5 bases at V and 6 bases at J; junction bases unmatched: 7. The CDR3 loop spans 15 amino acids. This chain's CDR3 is CASSPGQGEGQPQHF. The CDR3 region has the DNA TGTGCCAGCAGCCCTGGACAGGGGGAAGGTCAGCCCCAGCATTTT.

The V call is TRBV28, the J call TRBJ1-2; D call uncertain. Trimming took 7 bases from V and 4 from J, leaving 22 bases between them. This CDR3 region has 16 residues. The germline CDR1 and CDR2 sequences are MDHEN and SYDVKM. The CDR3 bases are TGTGCCAGCACCGCCCGGGGTCACGGACCCGTCTATGGCTACACCTTC. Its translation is CASTARGHGPVYGYTF.

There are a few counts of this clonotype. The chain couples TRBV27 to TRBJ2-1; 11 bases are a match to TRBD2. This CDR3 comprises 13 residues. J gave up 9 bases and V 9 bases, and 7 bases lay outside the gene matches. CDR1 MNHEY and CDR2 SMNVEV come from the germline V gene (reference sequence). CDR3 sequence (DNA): TGTGCCAGTCGACTAGCGGGATCAATTGAGCAGTTCTTC. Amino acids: CASRLAGSIEQFF.